What follows is one T cell receptor (beta chain) and its context. The antigen this receptor binds is unknown. It has no much larger one-base neighbor in the sample; base qualities were not kept. In total, more than 500 healthy bone marrow donors made up the cohort. Cohort members were all nominally healthy when sampled, although unrecorded immune exposures were likely present. The donor was CMV seronegative and belonged to the group of 380 or so seronegative cohort members. Every donor gave a peripheral blood sample, and the peripheral blood mononuclear cells from that sample were used for TCR beta sequencing. The Qiagen DNeasy Blood Extraction Kit was used to extract genomic DNA from the blood cell samples. This record belongs to a study of cytomegalovirus exposure and HLA in healthy donors (dated by TCRdb to about 2017). General notes on the study: An earlier analysis of about 560 of the donors reported around 280 Gb of sequence data and 95 million to 140 million unique TCR beta sequences obtained from about 170 million T cells. Every discovery cohort repertoire had been produced on one sequencing platform. The study aimed to test whether cataloging public T cell receptors could reveal signatures of past pathogen exposure. Donor age, sex, ethnicity and CMV serostatus were compiled together with the repertoire data. Four or five DR-DQ haplotypes were handled as single units for association and clustering because linkage in the cohort was strong. To study patterns of TCR occurrence, a later analysis re-analyzed previously published TCR beta repertoires from hundreds of donors and added high-resolution HLA genotyping. Of the 350 to 400 genotyped donors, about 80% fell in the genetic ancestry cluster associated with self-reported Caucasian donors. An early release that covered fewer than 800 HLA-typed donors contained about 290 gigabases of sequencing data and roughly 84 million unique TCR sequences. Besides the first cohort of 666 subjects, a separate validation cohort made up of roughly 120 different subjects was used. Class I and class II HLA loci were covered by the typing at four-digit resolution. An earlier analysis of about 620 of the donors applied high-throughput TCR beta sequencing to assess whether each TCR beta V gene segment acted as functional or pseudogenic. The number of typed donors differed by locus: roughly 629-640 for A, B, C, DRB1 and DQB1; 522 for DQA1; approximately 610 for DPA1; and around 490 for DPB1. Using immunosequencing, the study profiled T cell repertoires from 640 or so subjects and related those repertoires to cytomegalovirus serostatus. To predict cytomegalovirus infection status, the study combined high-throughput TCR immunosequencing, statistical association of individual TCRs with disease status, and machine learning. A later genetic analysis used genome-wide SNP genotypes for about 60% of the 666 donors, treating that subset as a discovery cohort. Among 398 genotyped donors of the cohort, an average of around 240,000 unique TCR beta nucleotide sequences were sequenced per donor, roughly a sixth of them non-productive. Rather than using new phenotypic data, the later analysis identified candidate immune exposures from TCR beta sequences and from how often those sequences occurred across donors.

The paper as a whole reports these results and caveats: Because HLA typing was missing for some donors at each locus, association tests included only the typed subset. A further reported finding was that TCR beta sequences accurately predicted the HLA-A and HLA-B alleles for most subjects in the first cohort. In a later analysis, some 18,000 TCR beta sequences were associated with specific HLA alleles at a false discovery rate of 0.05. The authors suggested that the approach could potentially be generalized to other disease states and immunological phenotypes. A total of 150 or so TCR beta chains were listed by the study as associated with cytomegalovirus. This cohort had only TCR beta chains sequenced, and the lack of alpha or paired-chain data limited which features could be detected. Compared with equally common non-associated chains, HLA-associated TCR beta chains in a later analysis were more clonally expanded and had lower generation probabilities. Roughly uniform sequencing depth across donors was assumed in presence/absence analyses, although this assumption may not hold. V-gene and J-gene trimming of TCR beta chains was associated with a missense DCLRE1C variant in a later genetic analysis, and the association was replicated in an independent cohort. Immune exposure information for the cohort was limited to CMV serostatus. In vitro tests confirmed that a few of the cytomegalovirus-associated TCR beta chains recognize cytomegalovirus antigens. In a later genetic analysis, fewer N-insertions in productive TCRs were reported among donors in an Asian-associated ancestry cluster than the approximately 670-donor mean. In a later analysis, most CMV-associated TCR beta chains were found to appear HLA-restricted, with HLA associations seemingly driven largely by CMV exposure. According to a later analysis, TCR association rates differed among HLA loci, with DRB1 alleles showing the most associated TCRs and HLA-C alleles showing the fewest. Because the 87-base-pair reads could not distinguish some IMGT-functional V segments, including TRBV6-2 and TRBV6-3, those segments were excluded. In both the original and validation cohorts, the classifier was reported to diagnose cytomegalovirus status with high specificity and sensitivity. In an earlier analysis of 587 of the donors, most TCR beta V segments appeared in productive rearrangements about 87% or about 30% of the time, broadly matching IMGT annotations. Most TCR sequences were seen in very few donors, while some public TCRs were found in many individuals. When HLA alleles, especially DR and DQ, strongly co-occurred, attributing TCR associations to individual alleles was difficult. According to a later analysis, parvovirus B19, influenza, CMV and Epstein-Barr virus appeared linked to several top co-occurrence clusters. Because counts were too low, more than 15 rarely observed V segments, including chromosome 9 orphons, were left out of the earlier analysis of approximately 500 of the donors. A cluster of highly shared sequence variants was judged likely to represent a technical artifact of the sequencing pipeline. Linkage disequilibrium might explain the correlated functional status among segregating V segments, but an unknown experimental factor could not be excluded.

The CDR3 holds 15 amino acids from the cysteine to the phenylalanine. This entry keeps only the CDR3 DNA: 45 bases, framed from base 1. The germline V gene supplies CDR1 SNHLY and CDR2 FYNNEI. Relative to germline, V is 9 bases shorter and J is 2 bases shorter, with 14 bases between their ends. Libraries were constructed by the immunoSEQ multiplex PCR assay. The multiplex PCR relied on a mix of 60 forward primers for TCR Vbeta segments and 13 reverse primers for TCR Jbeta segments. The CDR3 region of rearranged TCR beta genes was amplified from genomic DNA with a multiplex PCR assay. Amplified TCR beta libraries were sequenced as 87-base-pair reads on the Illumina HiSeq System. Per the authors' processing: A later analysis counted 65 million to 90 million unique TCR beta chains across the 550 to 800 repertoires, and some 11 million of these chains were shared by at least two donors. To remove PCR and sequencing errors, raw reads were error-corrected and collapsed into unique sequences using a nearest-neighbor algorithm that merged closely related sequences. CDR3 sequences were aligned to IMGT reference sequences to assign V, D and J gene segments. For a sequence to be retained, a match of at least six nucleotides to both a V gene segment and a J gene segment was required. A rearrangement counted as productive if the CDR3 had no stop codons and remained in frame with V and J, and every other rearrangement counted as non-productive. CDR3 was defined by IMGT convention, running from the second conserved V-encoded cysteine to the conserved J-encoded phenylalanine. In an earlier analysis of 587 of the donors, sequences lacking an unambiguous match to a single V gene segment were excluded. An earlier analysis of 587 of the donors called V segments functional above 56.7% productive rearrangements and segregating when the between-donor standard deviation exceeded 5%. To diagnose cytomegalovirus status from the catalog of TCR beta chain sequences, a statistical classification framework was built. A later analysis assigned V and J genes by comparing TCR nucleotide sequences with IMGT/GENE-DB human TR gene sequences. The TCRdist pipeline was used in a later analysis to assign CDR3 sequences and most-parsimonious VDJ recombination scenarios. In a later analysis, every TCR beta chain was defined by the combination of its CDR3 amino acid sequence and its V-gene family, and reads without a unique V-gene family were dropped. To address suspected cross-contamination and a sequencing artifact, a later analysis removed some 620 highly shared, low-generation-probability nucleotide sequences. In a later analysis, a clonal expansion index was calculated for each public chain from normalized within-repertoire ranks of inferred template counts. In a later analysis, generation probabilities were computed using a VDJ recombination model fitted to out-of-frame rearrangements, and the results were checked against IGoR. In a later analysis, TCR-TCR, TCR-HLA and TCR-CMV co-occurrence was scored with hypergeometric tests, and a repertoire-size bias correction was applied to TCR pairs. In a later analysis, false discovery rates were estimated by permuting HLA or CMV assignments 20 times. In a later analysis, co-occurring TCRs were grouped with DBSCAN, and TCRdist sequence similarity was added when clustering was performed within HLA-allele-positive subsets. Repertoires with fewer than 30,000 or more than 120,000 public chains, plus five repertoires with anomalous nucleotide sharing, were excluded from co-occurrence clustering. The source is immuneACCESS, and TCRdb retained only in-frame sequences with V and J called. Part of the clones is not carried over; for the studies checked, unresolved V genes explain less than half of this, and the remainder is unexplained. The D gene and trimming were derived from the DNA, and the V and J assignments and clone size from that table. The sample table holds 150,000 or so clones, of which roughly 77% were seen once. Approximately 4% of the sample is in the top ten clones.

The rearrangement joined TRBV2 to TRBJ2-6, and perhaps TRBD1 as D gene, on 6 matching bases. Sequencing used PBMCs. The receptor's source is a male donor in good health and CMV-seronegative. The bases read TGTGCCAGGCTCAGGACAGTTACTGGGGCCAACGTCCTGACTTTC. This yields the protein CARLRTVTGANVLTF.